A single sample is the source of the 20 T cell receptor beta chains below, sequenced in a study of blood T cell repertoires in COVID-19. The protocol was immunoSEQ multiplex PCR, while the TCRdb copy is restricted to in-frame clones and leaves out a portion. The table lists under 450,000 clones, about 89% of them singletons. Source material: PBMCs or T cells enriched from blood (not recorded which). These receptor sequences come from a man aged 30 to 45 who had recovered from COVID-19.

The J gene is TRBJ2-7, the V gene TRBV12-3 or TRBV12-4, with no clear D. Trimming shortened V by 4 bases and J by 3 bases, and 4 bases separated the two germline ends. The CDR3 is 11 amino acids. In nucleotides, the CDR3 is TGTGCCAGCAGTTCAGTCTACGAGCAGTACTTC. It codes for CASSSVYEQYF.

This chain joins TRBV30 and TRBJ2-7; TRBD1 aligns across 7 bases. The CDR3 has 15 residues. The V gene end was trimmed by 4 bases and the J gene end by 7 bases; junction bases not matched to a gene: 16. Germline values: CDR1 GTSNPN, CDR2 SVGIG (reference sequence). The CDR3 DNA is TGTGCCTGGACCTGGCAGGACAGGACCCTCAGAGAGCAGTACTTC. Translation: CAWTWQDRTLREQYF.

This chain joins TRBV13 and TRBJ2-2; possibly TRBD2 for D (5 bases). Germline loops: CDR1 PRHDT, CDR2 FYEKMQ (reference sequence). The CDR3 consists of 15 residues. The V end was cut by 5 bases, the J end by 6 bases, with 16 bases between. CDR3 in amino acids: CASSPLLAGAGELFF. CDR3 nucleotide sequence: TGTGCCAGCAGCCCCCTCCTAGCCGGGGCCGGGGAGCTGTTTTTT.

This chain uses TRBV5-1 with TRBJ1-3, with D hard to call. The V end was cut by 0 bases, the J end by 4 bases, with 5 bases between. Germline V gives CDR1 SGHRS, CDR2 YFSETQ. This CDR3 region has 13 residues. Here the CDR3 reads CASSLGMGNTIYF. DNA of the CDR3: TGCGCCAGCAGCTTGGGTATGGGAAACACCATATATTTT.

This clone was observed once. The V gene is TRBV7-9, the J gene TRBJ2-1; D not certain. This CDR3 region has 14 residues. Germline values: CDR1 SEHNR, CDR2 FQNEAQ (reference sequence). The V end lost 2 bases, the J end lost 0 bases, and 5 bases lay between the germline ends. The CDR3 coding sequence is TGTGCCAGCAGCTTAAAGAGCTCCTACAATGAGCAGTTCTTC. Translated: CASSLKSSYNEQFF.

The J gene is TRBJ2-3, the V gene TRBV13; no firm D call. This CDR3 is 14 amino acids long. Germline V lookup: CDR1 PRHDT, CDR2 FYEKMQ (reference sequence). Trimming took 1 base from V and 1 from J, leaving 6 bases between them. The CDR3 region has the DNA TGTGCCAGCAGCTTAGAGTCGGGCACAGATACGCAGTATTTT. Protein product: CASSLESGTDTQYF.

In its sample, this clone was seen a few times. The chain uses TRBV6-6 and TRBJ1-3; D call uncertain. The germline V gene encodes CDR1 MNHNY and CDR2 SVGAGI (reference sequence). V shed 0 bases and J shed 0 bases, with 9 bases lying between them. This CDR3 has 16 residues. CDR3 DNA sequence: TGTGCCAGCAGTTACTCTGGCAGTATCTCTGGAAACACCATATATTTT. Protein product: CASSYSGSISGNTIYF.

This chain uses TRBV9 with TRBJ2-2; TRBD1 is a possible D gene (6 bases). CDR1 and CDR2 (germline): SGDLS, YYNGEE. Trimming left V 0 bases short and J 5 bases short, with 14 bases between. This CDR3 spans 16 amino acids. The CDR3 sequence: CASSVAGAGWTGELFF. The CDR3, as DNA: TGTGCCAGCAGCGTAGCAGGGGCAGGATGGACCGGGGAGCTGTTTTTT.

This chain connects TRBV27 to TRBJ2-3, with D perhaps matching TRBD2 (5 bases). Germline loops: CDR1 MNHEY, CDR2 SMNVEV (reference sequence). Trimming removed 5 bases at V and 0 bases at J, with 6 bases between. This CDR3 region has 13 residues. This CDR3 is CASSRTSTDTQYF. The DNA for the CDR3 is TGTGCCAGCAGTCGGACTAGCACAGATACGCAGTATTTT.

The chain couples TRBV30 to TRBJ1-2; D possibly corresponds to TRBD1 (6 bases). Germline CDR1 GTSNPN, CDR2 SVGIG (reference sequence). V lost 3 bases and J lost 6, with 14 bases in between. The length of the CDR3 is 13 residues. CDR3 in amino acids: CAWSDNHRDGYTF. The CDR3 DNA sequence: TGTGCCTGGAGCGATAACCACAGGGATGGCTACACCTTC. Drawing the rest from reference TRBV30 and TRBJ1-2, the complete variable domain is SQTIHQWPATLVQPVGSPLSLECTVEGTSNPNLYWYRQAAGRGLQLLFYSVGIGQISSEVPQNLSASRPQDRQFILSSKKLLLSDSGFYLCAWSDNHRDGYTFGSGTRLTVV.

V and J are TRBV6-2 or TRBV6-3 and TRBJ2-3; possible D gene TRBD2, 5 bases. The ends were cut back, 5 bases at V and 3 bases at J, with 15 bases in the middle. In germline, CDR1 is MNHEY, CDR2 SVGEGT. The CDR3 length is 15 residues. The CDR3 reads CASSTPGLQTDTQYF. DNA of the CDR3: TGTGCCAGCAGTACCCCCGGACTCCAAACAGATACGCAGTATTTT.

This rearrangement joins TRBV7-6 to TRBJ2-7; TRBD1 matches at 8 bases. J gave up 2 bases and V 5 bases, and 8 bases lay outside the gene matches. Germline lookup yields CDR1 SGHVS and CDR2 FNYEAQ. The CDR3 loop spans 15 amino acids. CDR3 sequence reads: CASSLGTGTAYEQYF. In DNA form, the CDR3 reads TGTGCCAGCAGCCTAGGGACAGGTACGGCCTACGAGCAGTACTTC.

The chain links TRBV10-1 to TRBJ1-1, with D possibly TRBD1 on 5 matching bases. The CDR3 is 13 residues long. Germline assignment: CDR1 WNHNN and CDR2 SYGVQD (reference sequence). V lost 2 bases and J 3 bases, leaving 7 bases between the germline ends. The CDR3 DNA follows: TGCGCCAGCAGTGAGCGGGGGGACACTGAAGCTTTCTTT. The encoded protein is CASSERGDTEAFF.

This chain joins TRBV5-4 and TRBJ2-1; 9 nucleotides line up with TRBD2. The CDR3 runs 18 residues. The V gene's germline CDR1 is SGHNT and CDR2 YYREEE (reference sequence). Trimming took 0 bases from V and 1 from J; bases not matched to a gene: 8. The DNA of the CDR3 is TGTGCCAGCAGCTTGGCGGCGAGCGGGGGGTATTCCTACAATGAGCAGTTCTTC. Amino acid sequence: CASSLAASGGYSYNEQFF.

The genes are TRBV2 and TRBJ1-5; D is perhaps TRBD1 (6 bases). Trimming cost V 5 bases and J 6 bases, with 17 bases left between them. The CDR3 spans 15 residues. CDR1 and CDR2 (germline): SNHLY, FYNNEI. The CDR3 DNA reads as TGTGCCAGCAGTCTACGGGGGGGGGCTGGTCAGCCCCAGCATTTT. As protein: CASSLRGGAGQPQHF.

The count of this clone is one. The chain recombines TRBV4-3 with TRBJ1-2, with 7 bases matching TRBD1. V was pared by 1 base and J by 8 bases, with 4 bases of the junction left unmatched. The CDR3 spans 13 residues. Germline V CDR1 and CDR2: LGHNA, YSLEER. The CDR3 DNA reads as TGCGCCAGCAGCCAAGTAACAGGGGCCGGCTACACCTTC. Protein product: CASSQVTGAGYTF.

The V call is TRBV27, the J call TRBJ2-1; 7 bases fit TRBD1. This CDR3 region has 13 residues. Germline CDR1 reads MNHEY; CDR2 reads SMNVEV (reference sequence). The V segment lost 6 bases and the J segment 8 bases; nucleotides outside the gene matches: 7. The CDR3 loop reads CASRTGTGDEQFF. The DNA for the CDR3 is TGTGCCAGCAGGACAGGGACGGGCGATGAGCAGTTCTTC.

The gene calls are TRBV11-3 and TRBJ2-7; 11 bases agree with TRBD1. Germline V lookup: CDR1 SGHNT, CDR2 YENEEA. V shed 5 bases, J shed 3 bases, and the junction held 6 bases outside the gene matches. The CDR3 extends over 15 amino acids. The CDR3: CASSPGTGGIYEQYF. The CDR3, as DNA: TGTGCCAGCAGCCCCGGGACAGGGGGAATCTACGAGCAGTACTTC.

The table lists this clone with many counts. The chain couples TRBV19 to TRBJ2-3, with 10 bases identical to TRBD1. V lost 5 bases, J lost 1 base, and 3 bases stayed unmatched. Looked up from germline, CDR1 is LNHDA and CDR2 is SQIVND (reference sequence). CDR3 length: 15 residues. CDR3 protein: CASSPGTGGTDTQYF. DNA of the CDR3: TGTGCCAGTAGTCCCGGGACAGGGGGCACAGATACGCAGTATTTT. The whole variable domain, remainder taken from reference TRBV19 and TRBJ2-3, is DGGITQSPKYLFRKEGQNVTLSCEQNLNHDAMYWYRQDPGQGLRLIYYSQIVNDFQKGDIAEGYSVSREKKESFPLTVTSAQKNPTAFYLCASSPGTGGTDTQYFGPGTRLTVL.

This chain joins TRBV6-5 and TRBJ2-7; tentative D call: TRBD1 (6 bases). The germline V gene encodes CDR1 MNHEY and CDR2 SVGAGI. V was shortened by 5 bases and J by 0 bases, with 14 bases between the two germline ends. The CDR3 has 15 residues. DNA of the CDR3: TGTGCCAGCAGTAGGGGAACAGGGAACTCCTACGAGCAGTACTTC. It encodes CASSRGTGNSYEQYF.